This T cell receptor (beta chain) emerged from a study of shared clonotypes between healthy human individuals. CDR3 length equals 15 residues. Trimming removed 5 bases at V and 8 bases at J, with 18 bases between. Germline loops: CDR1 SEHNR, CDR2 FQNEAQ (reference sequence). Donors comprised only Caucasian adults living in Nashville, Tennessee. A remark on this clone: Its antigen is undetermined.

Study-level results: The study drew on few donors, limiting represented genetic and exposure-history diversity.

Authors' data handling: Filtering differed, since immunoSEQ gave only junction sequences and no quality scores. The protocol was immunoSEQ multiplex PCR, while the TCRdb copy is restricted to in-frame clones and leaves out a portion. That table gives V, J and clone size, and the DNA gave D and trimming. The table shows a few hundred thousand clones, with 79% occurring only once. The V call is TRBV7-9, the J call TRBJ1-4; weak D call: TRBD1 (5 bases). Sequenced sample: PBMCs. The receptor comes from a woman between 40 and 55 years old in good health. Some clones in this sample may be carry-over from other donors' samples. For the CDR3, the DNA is TGTGCCAGCAGCACGCCGACAGCGTATTGGGAAAAACTGTTTTTT. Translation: CASSTPTAYWEKLFF.